One sample yielded the 27 T cell receptor beta chains listed below, sequenced in a study of cytomegalovirus exposure and HLA in healthy donors. The PCR ran on 60 Vbeta and 13 Jbeta primers. Clones were read by immunoSEQ multiplex PCR, and TCRdb kept only the in-frame ones, dropping some. The sample gives approximately 270,000 clones, about 80% of which show up once; roughly 0.3% is in the top ten. The sample taken for sequencing was PBMCs. All receptors derive from a girl aged 2 to 9 in good health and CMV-seronegative.

This chain connects TRBV13 to TRBJ1-1; 8 positions match TRBD1. Trimming at V came to 4 bases and at J to 0 bases, leaving 4 bases not matched to a gene. The CDR3 covers 15 residues. CDR1 is PRHDT and CDR2 is FYEKMQ in the germline V gene (reference sequence). CDR3 region: CASSYTGGMNTEAFF. The CDR3 nucleotides read TGTGCCAGCAGCTATACAGGGGGTATGAACACTGAAGCTTTCTTT.

The V call is TRBV29-1, the J call TRBJ2-1; TRBD2 matches 8 bases. The CDR3 is 15 amino acids. Germline V gene data show CDR1 as SQVTM and CDR2 as ANQGSEA. J gave up 9 bases and V 2 bases, and 12 bases lay outside the gene matches. The CDR3 loop reads CSVELPSGSFLEQFF. The CDR3 DNA sequence: TGCAGCGTTGAATTGCCGAGCGGGAGTTTTCTTGAGCAGTTCTTC.

In its sample, this clone was seen once. The chain combines TRBV7-4 with TRBJ1-1; D call uncertain. The CDR3 consists of 17 residues. Trimming shortened V by 2 bases and J by 3 bases, and 19 bases separated the two germline ends. The germline V gene has CDR1 SGHVT and CDR2 SQSDAQ. In DNA, the CDR3 is TGTGCCAGCAGCTTAAGTTCATCGGAGGAAACTGACACTGAAGCTTTCTTT. Its protein product is CASSLSSSEETDTEAFF.

This chain uses TRBV27 with TRBJ1-5, with D perhaps TRBD1 (6 bases). From germline, CDR1 is MNHEY and CDR2 SMNVEV (reference sequence). This CDR3 region has 16 residues. V lost 6 bases, J lost 0 bases, and 15 bases lay in between. The CDR3 sequence: CASSLRGAGSNQPQHF. Here the CDR3 DNA reads TGTGCCAGCAGCCTGCGGGGGGCGGGTAGCAATCAGCCCCAGCATTTT.

In its sample, this clone was seen a few times. The chain joins TRBV30 to TRBJ2-7; 11 bases agree with TRBD2. Germline V gives CDR1 GTSNPN, CDR2 SVGIG (reference sequence). V lost 4 bases to trimming and J lost 4 bases; unmatched junction nucleotides: 6. This CDR3 has 14 amino acids. The CDR3 bases are TGTGCCTGGATAAGGACTAGCGGGTCGTACGAGCAGTACTTC. It encodes CAWIRTSGSYEQYF.

This chain links TRBV29-1 with TRBJ1-3, with TRBD1 matching 7 bases. Trimming cost V 4 bases and J 4 bases; bases outside gene matches: 4. Germline V gene sequence: CDR1 SQVTM, CDR2 ANQGSEA. This CDR3 region has 13 residues. Here the CDR3 reads CSVVDRDGNTIYF. As DNA, the CDR3 is TGCAGCGTTGTCGACAGGGACGGAAACACCATATATTTT.

This clone showed up just a few times. The chain uses TRBV28 and TRBJ1-4; a weak D match, TRBD1 (5 bases). V was cut by 7 bases and J by 7 bases, with 13 bases left in between. The CDR3 is 13 amino acids. Germline values: CDR1 MDHEN, CDR2 SYDVKM. CDR3 residues: CASTWVQGEKLFF. DNA for the CDR3: TGTGCCAGCACCTGGGTGCAGGGTGAAAAACTGTTTTTT.

V is TRBV6-6 and J is TRBJ2-7; 7 bases are a match to TRBD2. The germline V gene has CDR1 MNHNY and CDR2 SVGAGI (reference sequence). There are 15 residues in the CDR3. Trimming at V came to 0 bases and at J to 3 bases, leaving 5 bases not matched to a gene. Written as DNA, the CDR3 is TGTGCCAGCAGTTACTCGACGGCGGGGGACTACGAGCAGTACTTC. This codes for CASSYSTAGDYEQYF.

This clone was recorded only once. The chain carries TRBV2 and TRBJ1-5; D not certain. The CDR3 runs to 12 residues. V was pared by 2 bases and J by 5 bases, with 4 bases between. Germline values: CDR1 SNHLY, CDR2 FYNNEI. In DNA, the CDR3 is TGTGCCAGCAGTGAATTCGATCAGCCCCAGCATTTT. Its translation is CASSEFDQPQHF. Based on the CDR3 plus reference TRBV2 and TRBJ1-5, the full variable domain is EPEVTQTPSHQVTQMGQEVILRCVPISNHLYFYWYRQILGQKVEFLVSFYNNEISEKSEIFDDQFSVERPDGSNFTLKIRSTKLEDSAMYFCASSEFDQPQHFGDGTRLSIL.

The rearrangement links TRBV28 to TRBJ1-1; possible D gene TRBD1, 5 bases. The germline V and J ends were trimmed by 4 bases and 5 bases, with 17 bases remaining between them. The CDR3 totals 15 residues. Germline V lookup: CDR1 MDHEN, CDR2 SYDVKM. CDR3 in DNA: TGTGCCAGCAGTTCCCGCAGGAGGCGGGGGACTGAAGCTTTCTTT. Encoded protein: CASSSRRRRGTEAFF.

V is TRBV5-1 and J is TRBJ1-2, with D perhaps TRBD1 (5 bases). V was trimmed by 5 bases and J by 3 bases, leaving 32 bases between them. The germline V gene has CDR1 SGHRS and CDR2 YFSETQ. The CDR3 consists of 20 residues. CDR3 DNA: TGCGCCAGCAGACAAAGGGGATTGGGGCAAGGAGACCTTTCTTACTATGGCTACACCTTC. This translates into CASRQRGLGQGDLSYYGYTF.

The gene calls are TRBV7-3 and TRBJ2-7, with a possible D match to TRBD2 (5 bases). The CDR3 sequence is 13 residues long. The ends were cut back, 5 bases at V and 6 bases at J, with 14 bases in the middle. The germline gives CDR1 SGHTA, CDR2 FQGTGA. The CDR3 bases are TGTGCCAGCAGCCCAAGGGAGTGGGGCGAGCAGTACTTC. The encoded protein is CASSPREWGEQYF. The full variable domain, its missing parts supplied by reference TRBV7-3 and TRBJ2-7, is GAGVSQTPSNKVTEKGKYVELRCDPISGHTALYWYRQSLGQGPEFLIYFQGTGAADDSGLPNDRFFAVRPEGSVSTLKIQRTERGDSAVYLCASSPREWGEQYFGPGTRLTVT.

The chain combines TRBV27 with TRBJ2-7; 12 nucleotides agree with TRBD1. The germline V gene has CDR1 MNHEY and CDR2 SMNVEV (reference sequence). V trimming: 3 bases; J trimming: 7 bases; junction bases outside the gene matches: 7. The CDR3 consists of 15 residues. Written as DNA, the CDR3 is TGTGCCAGCAGTTTGGCGGGACAGGGGGCGTGGGAGCAGTACTTC. Translation: CASSLAGQGAWEQYF.

In nucleotides, the CDR3 is TGTGCCAGCAGCTTGGGGGGACTAGCCCTCTACAATGAGCAGTTCTTC. Translated, it gives CASSLGGLALYNEQFF. This rearrangement joins TRBV7-9 to TRBJ2-1; 9 positions match TRBD2. Per germline, CDR1 SEHNR and CDR2 FQNEAQ (reference sequence). J lost 3 bases, V lost 3 bases, and 6 bases had no gene match. This CDR3 is 16 amino acids long.

The table lists this clone with a few counts. V usage is TRBV18 and J usage is TRBJ2-7; D is perhaps TRBD2 (5 bases). Germline CDR1 and CDR2: KGHSH and LQKENI. With 4 bases removed from V and 3 bases from J, the gap between germline ends came to 16 bases. The length of the CDR3 is 15 residues. Written as DNA, the CDR3 is TGTGCCAGCTCACTGGGAGAATCGTTTGTCTACGAGCAGTACTTC. This sequence encodes CASSLGESFVYEQYF.

The rearrangement uses TRBV13 and TRBJ2-5; 8 bases line up with TRBD1. The CDR3 is 15 residues long. Germline CDR1 PRHDT, CDR2 FYEKMQ (reference sequence). V lost 3 bases, J lost 2 bases, and 5 bases stayed unmatched. The DNA for the CDR3 is TGTGCCAGCAGCTTCGGACAGGGTGAGCAAGAGACCCAGTACTTC. Amino acids: CASSFGQGEQETQYF.

The rearrangement uses TRBV28 and TRBJ2-4; 7 nucleotides align to TRBD1. CDR1 is MDHEN and CDR2 is SYDVKM in the germline V gene. The CDR3 covers 13 residues. The J segment lost 7 bases and the V segment lost 8 bases, leaving 8 bases of the junction unmatched. The CDR3, as DNA: TGTGCCAGCGAAGACAGGGAGAAGAACATTCAGTACTTC. Translation gives CASEDREKNIQYF.

The genes are TRBV25-1 and TRBJ1-2; D unclear. Germline-derived CDR1 and CDR2 are MGHDK and SYGVNS. Trimming shortened V by 2 bases and J by 4 bases, and 11 bases separated the two germline ends. The CDR3 loop spans 14 amino acids. CDR3 sequence reads: CASSEGSGSYGYTF. The CDR3 DNA reads TGTGCCAGCAGTGAAGGTTCCGGTAGCTATGGCTACACCTTC.

This clone was seen once. This chain connects TRBV30 to TRBJ2-5, with D perhaps matching TRBD2 (5 bases). The germline V gene has CDR1 GTSNPN and CDR2 SVGIG (reference sequence). V was cut by 1 base and J by 4 bases, with 10 bases left in between. This CDR3 has 13 amino acids. This CDR3 reads CAWSDEGVETQYF. The CDR3 DNA is TGTGCCTGGAGTGATGAGGGAGTAGAGACCCAGTACTTC. Filled out from reference TRBV30 and TRBJ2-5, the complete variable domain reads SQTIHQWPATLVQPVGSPLSLECTVEGTSNPNLYWYRQAAGRGLQLLFYSVGIGQISSEVPQNLSASRPQDRQFILSSKKLLLSDSGFYLCAWSDEGVETQYFGPGTRLLVL.

The chain links TRBV19 to TRBJ2-1, with D unclear. Germline V gene data show CDR1 as LNHDA and CDR2 as SQIVND (reference sequence). CDR3 length equals 15 residues. V lost 5 bases and J 4 bases, leaving 15 bases between the germline ends. CDR3 DNA: TGTGCCAGTAGTTCCCTTCCGGCGGCATACAATGAGCAGTTCTTC. Residues: CASSSLPAAYNEQFF.

This clone was observed once. The chain couples TRBV6-1 to TRBJ2-5; D ambiguous. This CDR3 comprises 11 residues. V shed 8 bases and J shed 6 bases, with 10 bases lying between them. Per germline, CDR1 MNHNS and CDR2 SASEGT. The CDR3 DNA reads as TGTGCCAGCGAACGCGGAAAGACCCAGTACTTC. Residues: CASERGKTQYF.

The sample holds one count of this clone. The genes are TRBV7-9 and TRBJ2-1, with 7 nucleotides matching TRBD2. Germline-derived CDR1 and CDR2 are SEHNR and FQNEAQ (reference sequence). V shed 0 bases, J shed 5 bases, and the junction held 4 bases outside the gene matches. This CDR3 is 15 amino acids long. This CDR3 reads CASSLAGGMDNEQFF. The CDR3 DNA reads as TGTGCCAGCAGCTTAGCCGGGGGGATGGACAATGAGCAGTTCTTC.

The V call is TRBV6-1, the J call TRBJ2-6; D unresolved. V was cut by 6 bases and J by 2 bases, with 11 bases left in between. CDR3 length: 15 amino acids. Germline CDR1 reads MNHNS; CDR2 reads SASEGT. CDR3 DNA: TGTGCCAGCAGAAACGATCAGGCTGGGGCCAACGTCCTGACTTTC. Translation: CASRNDQAGANVLTF.

This clone has only a few counts. The chain joins TRBV7-3 to TRBJ2-1, with D unresolved. Germline lookup yields CDR1 SGHTA and CDR2 FQGTGA. V lost 5 bases, J lost 2 bases, and 7 bases lay in between. The CDR3 is 13 amino acids. Here the CDR3 DNA reads TGTGCCAGCAGCCCGTCCCCCTACAATGAGCAGTTCTTC. This translates into CASSPSPYNEQFF.

The rearrangement joins TRBV5-1 to TRBJ2-7, with D perhaps matching TRBD2 (6 bases). Deletions cut 5 bases from V and 4 bases from J, with 28 bases between. CDR3 length equals 18 residues. Germline V gene lookup returns CDR1 SGHRS and CDR2 YFSETQ. CDR3 loop: CASSSGLGTGRGRYEQYF. The CDR3 nucleotides are TGCGCCAGCAGTTCCGGGCTGGGTACGGGGCGGGGCAGGTACGAGCAGTACTTC.

The chain carries TRBV2 and TRBJ1-1; D is perhaps TRBD1 (6 bases). The CDR3 consists of 13 residues. Per the germline V gene, CDR1 is SNHLY and CDR2 is FYNNEI. V was shortened by 6 bases and J by 1 base, with 9 bases between the two germline ends. The CDR3 coding sequence is TGTGCCAGCAGGATACAGGGGAACACTGAAGCTTTCTTT. This codes for CASRIQGNTEAFF. The variable domain in full, completed from reference TRBV2 and TRBJ1-1, reads EPEVTQTPSHQVTQMGQEVILRCVPISNHLYFYWYRQILGQKVEFLVSFYNNEISEKSEIFDDQFSVERPDGSNFTLKIRSTKLEDSAMYFCASRIQGNTEAFFGQGTRLTVV.

The chain links TRBV12-5 to TRBJ1-2; possible D gene TRBD1, 5 bases. The V and J ends lost 1 base and 8 bases respectively, with 11 bases between them. The CDR3 loop spans 13 amino acids. Per the germline V gene, CDR1 is LGHNT and CDR2 is FRNRAP. The CDR3 sequence: CASGLEGGVGYTF. The CDR3, as DNA: TGTGCTAGTGGTTTGGAAGGAGGGGTCGGCTACACCTTC. The variable domain in full, completed from reference TRBV12-5 and TRBJ1-2, reads DARVTQTPRHKVTEMGQEVTMRCQPILGHNTVFWYRQTMMQGLELLAYFRNRAPLDDSGMPKDRFSAEMPDATLATLKIQPSEPRDSAVYFCASGLEGGVGYTFGSGTRLTVV.